These 19 T cell receptor beta chains share one sample of origin, sequenced in a study of cytomegalovirus exposure and HLA in healthy donors. The PCR made use of 60 Vbeta and 13 Jbeta primers. TCRdb's copy holds only in-frame clones and misses some; the assay was immunoSEQ multiplex PCR. The sample consists of 140,000 to 150,000 clones, 70% to 85% of them appearing once. The specimen was PBMCs. All receptors come from a male donor in good health and CMV-seronegative.

This clone was observed once. The rearrangement joins TRBV19 to TRBJ1-5, with TRBD1 matching 7 bases. The CDR3 is 13 amino acids. The germline V gene encodes CDR1 LNHDA and CDR2 SQIVND (reference sequence). With 5 bases clipped from V and 6 bases from J, the junction kept 4 bases outside the gene matches. The CDR3 region is CASSSDRVQPQHF. The CDR3 coding sequence is TGTGCCAGTAGTTCCGACAGGGTTCAGCCCCAGCATTTT.

This clone has more than one count but fewer than ten. The CDR3 DNA follows: TGTGCCAGCTCACCAACGGTTGCGGGGGACGAGCAGTTCTTC. Encoded protein: CASSPTVAGDEQFF. V usage is TRBV18 and J usage is TRBJ2-1; 7 bases are a match to TRBD2. The CDR3 is made up of 14 amino acids. V shed 2 bases, J shed 10 bases, and the junction held 8 bases outside the gene matches. Germline V gives CDR1 KGHSH, CDR2 LQKENI.

V is TRBV27 and J is TRBJ2-1; 7 bases agree with TRBD2. J was trimmed by 5 bases and V by 5 bases; bases with no gene match: 9. CDR3 length: 15 residues. The V gene's germline CDR1 is MNHEY and CDR2 SMNVEV (reference sequence). DNA of the CDR3: TGTGCCAGCAGTCACCGGGACTACCAAAACAATGAGCAGTTCTTC. Its translation: CASSHRDYQNNEQFF.

The rearrangement joins TRBV5-1 to TRBJ2-7; D is undetermined. Germline V gene sequence: CDR1 SGHRS, CDR2 YFSETQ. V lost 0 bases and J 2 bases, leaving 6 bases between the germline ends. This CDR3 region has 13 residues. The CDR3 spells CASSLVATYEQYF. The CDR3 coding sequence is TGCGCCAGCAGCTTGGTTGCGACCTACGAGCAGTACTTC.

This clone has just one count. CDR3 protein: CSVVSGTGELFF. The DNA of the CDR3 is TGCAGCGTTGTATCGGGGACCGGGGAGCTGTTTTTT. This chain links TRBV29-1 with TRBJ2-2; tentatively, D is TRBD2 (5 bases). Per germline, CDR1 SQVTM and CDR2 ANQGSEA. V was cut by 4 bases and J by 5 bases, with 8 bases left in between. This CDR3 is built from 12 residues.

The chain has TRBV27 and TRBJ2-7, with D unresolved. V was shortened by 9 bases and J by 4 bases, with 22 bases between the two germline ends. There are 15 residues in the CDR3. From germline, CDR1 is MNHEY and CDR2 SMNVEV (reference sequence). The CDR3: CASIFRQKTAYEQYF. As DNA, the CDR3 is TGTGCCAGTATTTTCAGGCAGAAGACGGCATACGAGCAGTACTTC.

The chain combines TRBV5-6 with TRBJ2-3, with D possibly matching TRBD2 (7 bases). Germline CDR1 and CDR2: SGHDT and YYEEEE. Trimming stripped 0 bases from V and 5 bases from J, with 19 bases between. The CDR3 runs to 17 residues. CDR3 region: CASSLGVGGGLEDTQYF. As DNA, the CDR3 is TGTGCCAGCAGCTTGGGGGTAGGGGGGGGGCTAGAAGATACGCAGTATTTT.

The chain is built from TRBV7-2 and TRBJ2-7; the D is unclear. The CDR3 contains 14 residues. V lost 1 base and J lost 2, with 9 bases in between. Germline V CDR1 and CDR2: SGHTA, FQGNSA. The CDR3 region has the DNA TGTGCCAGCAGCTTAGACTCCTTCACCTACGAGCAGTACTTC. Protein sequence: CASSLDSFTYEQYF. The entire variable domain, with the rest obtained from reference TRBV7-2 and TRBJ2-7, is as follows: GAGVSQSPSNKVTEKGKDVELRCDPISGHTALYWYRQSLGQGLEFLIYFQGNSAPDKSGLPSDRFSAERTGGSVSTLTIQRTQQEDSAVYLCASSLDSFTYEQYFGPGTRLTVT.

The chain is built from TRBV4-1 and TRBJ1-2; 10 nucleotides agree with TRBD1. V was pared by 1 base and J by 7 bases, with 6 bases of the junction left unmatched. The CDR3 runs 15 residues. The V gene's germline CDR1 is MGHRA and CDR2 YSYEKL. Here the CDR3 DNA reads TGCGCCAGCAGCCAAGCCGGACAGGGGGTAGGTGGCTACACCTTC. Its protein is CASSQAGQGVGGYTF.

The rearrangement joins TRBV28 to TRBJ2-1; 10 bases agree with TRBD2. Germline V gene data show CDR1 as MDHEN and CDR2 as SYDVKM. The CDR3 loop spans 15 amino acids. The V and J ends lost 4 bases and 6 bases, in that order; junction bases with no gene match: 6. The CDR3 DNA sequence: TGTGCCAGCAGTTCCGGGGCTAGCGGGAGCAATGAGCAGTTCTTC. It encodes CASSSGASGSNEQFF.

CDR3 protein: CASSRRAQGGYTF. CDR3 sequence (DNA): TGTGCCAGCAGCCGAAGAGCCCAGGGGGGCTACACCTTC. V usage is TRBV11-1 and J usage is TRBJ1-2, with a weak D call TRBD1 (6 bases). Trimming removed 5 bases from V and 8 bases from J, with 15 bases in between. Germline CDR1 SGHAT, CDR2 FQDESV (reference sequence). This CDR3 spans 13 amino acids.

The V call is TRBV27, the J call TRBJ2-1, with 7 positions matching TRBD1. Germline V gives CDR1 MNHEY, CDR2 SMNVEV (reference sequence). V lost 5 bases, J lost 6 bases, and 7 bases stayed unmatched. There are 14 residues in the CDR3. The CDR3 region is CASSRAGGPNEQFF. For the CDR3, the DNA is TGTGCCAGCAGTAGGGCAGGGGGACCCAATGAGCAGTTCTTC.

The V gene is TRBV7-2, the J gene TRBJ1-2, with 8 bases aligning to TRBD1. With 3 bases clipped from V and 5 bases from J, the junction kept 2 bases outside the gene matches. This CDR3 region has 13 residues. Germline CDR1 and CDR2: SGHTA and FQGNSA. CDR3 loop: CASSLGQVYGYTF. The CDR3 DNA is TGTGCCAGCAGCTTGGGACAGGTGTATGGCTACACCTTC.

This clone came up a few times. V and J are TRBV18 and TRBJ2-3; tentatively, D is TRBD2 (6 bases). V lost 6 bases and J 4 bases, leaving 11 bases between the germline ends. CDR1 and CDR2 from the germline V gene are KGHSH and LQKENI. The CDR3 extends over 13 amino acids. The chain's CDR3 is CASSGGVADTQYF. CDR3 nucleotide sequence: TGTGCCAGCTCTGGCGGGGTTGCAGATACGCAGTATTTT.

The chain uses TRBV19 and TRBJ1-1; tentatively, D is TRBD1 (6 bases). The CDR3 is made up of 16 amino acids. Deletions cut 4 bases from V and 1 base from J, with 16 bases between. CDR1 is LNHDA and CDR2 is SQIVND in the germline V gene (reference sequence). CDR3 coding DNA: TGTGCCAGTAGTACCCTGGCCGGACAGAGGAACACTGAAGCTTTCTTT. It codes for CASSTLAGQRNTEAFF.

In regard to this clone: Germline and junction disagree at one end, which may indicate a read error. The chain employs TRBV7-9 and TRBJ2-3, with 11 bases lining up with TRBD2. This CDR3 spans 14 amino acids. The germline V gene has CDR1 SEHNR and CDR2 FQNEAQ (reference sequence). The CDR3 bases are TGTTCCAGCAGCTTTAGCGGGGGGGCTGATACGCAGTATTTT. Translating gives CSSSFSGGADTQYF.

This sequence joins TRBV4-2 and TRBJ2-7; tentatively, D is TRBD1 (6 bases). CDR1 is LGHNA, CDR2 YNFKEQ, per germline. The CDR3 covers 14 residues. Deletions cut 1 base from V and 4 bases from J, with 11 bases between. The CDR3 reads CASSQGAGEYEQYF. DNA of the CDR3: TGTGCCAGCAGCCAAGGGGCAGGGGAATACGAGCAGTACTTC.

CDR3 protein: CASSVGQGPYYGYTF. CDR3 nucleotides: TGTGCCAGCAGCGTGGGACAGGGTCCATACTATGGCTACACCTTC. This chain connects TRBV9 to TRBJ1-2, with 9 bases that match TRBD1. Germline loops: CDR1 SGDLS, CDR2 YYNGEE. Losses at the gene ends were 2 bases for V and 3 bases for J; bases not matched to a gene: 5. The CDR3 contains 15 residues.

This clone was detected a few times. This chain links TRBV29-1 with TRBJ1-1; 7 bases fit TRBD1. This CDR3 is 12 amino acids long. CDR1 and CDR2 (germline): SQVTM, ANQGSEA. V was pared by 7 bases and J by 2 bases, with 4 bases of the junction left unmatched. Written as DNA, the CDR3 is TGCAGCGCCGGGACAGAAAACACTGAAGCTTTCTTT. Protein product: CSAGTENTEAFF. The whole variable domain, filled in from reference TRBV29-1 and TRBJ1-1, reads SAVISQKPSRDICQRGTSLTIQCQVDSQVTMMFWYRQQPGQSLTLIATANQGSEATYESGFVIDKFPISRPNLTFSTLTVSNMSPEDSSIYLCSAGTENTEAFFGQGTRLTVV.